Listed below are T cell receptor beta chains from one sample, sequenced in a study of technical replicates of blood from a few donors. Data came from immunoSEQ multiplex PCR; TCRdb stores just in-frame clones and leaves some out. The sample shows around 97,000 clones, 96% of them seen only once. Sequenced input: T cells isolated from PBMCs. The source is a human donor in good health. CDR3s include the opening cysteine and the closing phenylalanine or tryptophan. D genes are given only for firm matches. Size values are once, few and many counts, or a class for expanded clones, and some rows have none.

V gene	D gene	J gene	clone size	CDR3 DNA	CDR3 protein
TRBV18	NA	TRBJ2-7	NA	TGTGCCAGCTCACCAACAGGGCCTCTAAGGCGGGAGCAGTACTTC	CASSPTGPLRREQYF
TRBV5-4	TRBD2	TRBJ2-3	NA	TGTGCCAGCAGCTCCCGACGGACTAGCGGCACAGATACGCAGTATTTT	CASSSRRTSGTDTQYF
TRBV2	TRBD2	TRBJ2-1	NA	TGTGCCAGCAGTGTCCCGACTAGCGGAGCATCCTACAATGAGCAGTTCTTC	CASSVPTSGASYNEQFF
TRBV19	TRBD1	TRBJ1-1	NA	TGTGCCAGTAGTATAAGACAGGGTGGCACTGAAGCTTTCTTT	CASSIRQGGTEAFF
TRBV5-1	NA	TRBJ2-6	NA	TGCGCCAGCAGCTTGGGCAGGGTGGGAGGCGACGTCCTGACTTTC	CASSLGRVGGDVLTF
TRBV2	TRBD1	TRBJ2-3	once	TGTGCCAGCAGAGACAGGGCTAGCACAGATACGCAGTATTTT	CASRDRASTDTQYF
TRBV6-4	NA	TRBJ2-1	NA	TGTGCCAGCAGTTTGACAGAGTACAATGAGCAGTTCTTC	CASSLTEYNEQFF
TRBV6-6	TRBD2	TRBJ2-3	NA	TGTGCCAGCAGTTACCCTGGGAGGGCCACAGATACGCAGTATTTT	CASSYPGRATDTQYF
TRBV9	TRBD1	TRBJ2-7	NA	TGTGCCAGCAGCGTAGGGGGGGACAGGGTGCAAGAGCAGTACTTC	CASSVGGDRVQEQYF
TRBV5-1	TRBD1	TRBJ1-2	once	TGCGCCAGCAGCTTGGCCGAGGGACAGGGGATGGGTGGCTACACCTTC	CASSLAEGQGMGGYTF
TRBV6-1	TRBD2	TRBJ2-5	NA	TGTGCCAGCAGGATGGGACTAGCGGGAGAGACCCAGTACTTC	CASRMGLAGETQYF
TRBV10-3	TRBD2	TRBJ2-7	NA	TGTGCCATCAGTGATTTAGCGGGAGACGAGCAGTACTTC	CAISDLAGDEQYF
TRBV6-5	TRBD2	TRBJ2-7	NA	TGTGCCAGCAGTTATTTCGGGACTAGCGTTTACGAGCAGTACTTC	CASSYFGTSVYEQYF
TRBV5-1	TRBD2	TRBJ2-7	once	TGCGCCAGCAGCTTTGGCGGGACTAGCCACTACGAGCAGTACTTC	CASSFGGTSHYEQYF
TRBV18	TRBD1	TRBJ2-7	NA	TGTGCCAGCTCGAGATACAGGGGGGAGGACGAGCAGTACTTC	CASSRYRGEDEQYF
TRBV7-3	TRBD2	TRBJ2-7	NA	TGTGCCAGCAGCCCAGAGCGGGAGCTGAACGAGCAGTACTTC	CASSPERELNEQYF
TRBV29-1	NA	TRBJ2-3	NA	TGCAGCGTTGAAGTCCTCGGGGAGGATACGCAGTATTTT	CSVEVLGEDTQYF
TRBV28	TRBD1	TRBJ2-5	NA	TGTGCCAGCAGTTCCGGGACAGGGGGTACGGAGACCCAGTACTTC	CASSSGTGGTETQYF
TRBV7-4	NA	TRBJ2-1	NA	TGTGCCAGCAAAACTCAGGGTCCCTACAATGAGCAGTTCTTC	CASKTQGPYNEQFF
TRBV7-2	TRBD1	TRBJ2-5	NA	TGTGCCAGCAGCTTGGGGGACAGGGGGACGTTAGAGACCCAGTACTTC	CASSLGDRGTLETQYF
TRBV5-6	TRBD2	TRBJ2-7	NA	TGTGCCATGCGAAGCGGGACCAGTTTCTACGAGCAGTACTTC	CAMRSGTSFYEQYF
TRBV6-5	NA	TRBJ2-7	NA	TGTGCCAGCAGTTTCGGGGGTTTCTACGAGCAGTATTTC	CASSFGGFYEQYF
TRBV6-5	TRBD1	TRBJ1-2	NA	TGTGCCAGCAGTTACTCCGGGACAGGTATCGATGGCTACACCTTC	CASSYSGTGIDGYTF
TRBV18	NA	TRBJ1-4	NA	TGTGCCAGCTCACCAACCCGGGAAGAAGATGAAAAACTGTTTTTT	CASSPTREEDEKLFF
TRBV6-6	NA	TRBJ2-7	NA	TGTGCCAGCAGTTACTCCGGAGGGGTGAGCTCCTACGAGCAGTACTTC	CASSYSGGVSSYEQYF
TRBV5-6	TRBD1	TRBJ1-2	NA	TGTGCCAGCAGCTCCTGGTCTCCAGGGGGACCCAACTATGGCTACACCTTC	CASSSWSPGGPNYGYTF
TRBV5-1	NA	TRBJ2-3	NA	TGCGCCAGCAGCTTGCAACAATTCACAGATACGCAGTATTTT	CASSLQQFTDTQYF
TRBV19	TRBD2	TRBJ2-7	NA	TGTGCCAGTAGTATGGGGACTAGCGGGAGGCACGAGCAGTACTTC	CASSMGTSGRHEQYF
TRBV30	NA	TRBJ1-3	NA	TGTGCCTGGAGTGTGGGGCGCTCTGGAAACACCATATATTTT	CAWSVGRSGNTIYF
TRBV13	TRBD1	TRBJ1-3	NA	TGTGCCAGCAGCCAGGAGCAGGGGGAAAACACCATATATTTT	CASSQEQGENTIYF
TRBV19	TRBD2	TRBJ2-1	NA	TGTGCCACCAACATGGGACTAGCGGGCGGAGAGCAGTTCTTC	CATNMGLAGGEQFF
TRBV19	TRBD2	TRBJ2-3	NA	TGTGCCAGTAGTACTTTAGCGGGAAGCACAGATACGCAGTATTTT	CASSTLAGSTDTQYF
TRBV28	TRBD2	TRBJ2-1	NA	TGTGCCAGCGGTCTAGCGGACAATGAGCAGTTCTTC	CASGLADNEQFF
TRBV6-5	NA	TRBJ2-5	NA	TGTGCCAGTTCCCTTCCGGGGAGGTTAGAGACCCAGTACTTC	CASSLPGRLETQYF
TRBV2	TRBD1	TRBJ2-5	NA	TGTGCCAGCAGCCAACAGGGGGCGGGGGAGACCCAGTACTTC	CASSQQGAGETQYF
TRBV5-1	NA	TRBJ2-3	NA	TGCGCCAGCAGCTTGGTACAGAGAACAGATACGCAGTATTTT	CASSLVQRTDTQYF
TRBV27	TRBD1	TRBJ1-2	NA	TGTGCCAGCAGTCCTACGACGACAGGGAGCAATGGCTACACCTTC	CASSPTTTGSNGYTF
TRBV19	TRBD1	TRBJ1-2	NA	TGTGCCAGTATCGGACAGGGCTCCTATGGCTACACCTTC	CASIGQGSYGYTF
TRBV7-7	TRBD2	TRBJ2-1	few	TGTGCTAGCAGCTTAGAAGTAGCGGGGGTCACGGGGTTTTACAATGAGCAGTTCTTC	CASSLEVAGVTGFYNEQFF
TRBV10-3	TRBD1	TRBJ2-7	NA	TGTGCCATCAGTTTTCAGGGGGCGGATGAGCAGTACTTC	CAISFQGADEQYF
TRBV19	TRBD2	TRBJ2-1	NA	TGTGCCAGTAGATGGACTAGCGGAGCTTTAGACAATGAGCAGTTCTTC	CASRWTSGALDNEQFF
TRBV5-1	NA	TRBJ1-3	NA	TGCGCCAGCAGCTTGAATCTCCCTTCCTCTGGAAACACCATATATTTT	CASSLNLPSSGNTIYF
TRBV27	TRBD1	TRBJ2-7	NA	TGTGCCAGCAGTTTTGGGACAGCCTACGAGCAGTACTTC	CASSFGTAYEQYF
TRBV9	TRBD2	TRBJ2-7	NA	TGTGCCAGCAATAGCGGGAGCCCTACCTACGAGCAGTACTTC	CASNSGSPTYEQYF
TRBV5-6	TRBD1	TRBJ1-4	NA	TGTGCCAGCAGCTTGTTGGACAGGGAAAAACTGTTTTTT	CASSLLDREKLFF
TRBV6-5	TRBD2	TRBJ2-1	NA	TGTGCCAGCAGTTACTCAGCGGGGATCCCATACAATGAGCAGTTCTTC	CASSYSAGIPYNEQFF
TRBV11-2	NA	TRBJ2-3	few	TGTGCCAGCAGCCCCTCAGGGTTTGCCGCAGATACGCAGTATTTT	CASSPSGFAADTQYF
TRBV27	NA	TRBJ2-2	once	TGTGCCAGCAGTACGGTTTACACCGGGGAGCTGTTTTTT	CASSTVYTGELFF
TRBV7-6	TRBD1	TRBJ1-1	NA	TGTGCCAGCAGCGACAGGGGGCGAGGGGACACTGAAGCTTTCTTT	CASSDRGRGDTEAFF
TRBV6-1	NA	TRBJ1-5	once	TGTGCCAGCAGTGAAGACGGGGTGGATCAGCCCCAGCATTTT	CASSEDGVDQPQHF
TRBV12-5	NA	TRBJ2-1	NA	TGTGCTAGTGGTCCCGATGGGACACTGGCTCAGAATGAGCAGTTCTTC	CASGPDGTLAQNEQFF